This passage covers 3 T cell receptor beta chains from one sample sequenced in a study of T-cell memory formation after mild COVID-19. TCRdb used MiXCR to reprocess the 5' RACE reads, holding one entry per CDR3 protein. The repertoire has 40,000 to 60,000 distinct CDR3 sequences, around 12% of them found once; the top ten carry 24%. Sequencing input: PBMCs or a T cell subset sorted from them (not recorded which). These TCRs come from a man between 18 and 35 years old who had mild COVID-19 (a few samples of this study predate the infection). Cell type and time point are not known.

As DNA, the CDR3 is TGTGCCAGCAGCCAAGATCAGGACAGCTCAACCTACAATGAGCAGTTCTTC. It is translated as CASSQDQDSSTYNEQFF. The rearrangement uses TRBV4-2 and TRBJ2-1; tentatively, D is TRBD1 (6 bases). The CDR3 is 17 residues long. Germline V CDR1 and CDR2: LGHNA, YNFKEQ. V lost 0 bases and J lost 2, with 14 bases in between.

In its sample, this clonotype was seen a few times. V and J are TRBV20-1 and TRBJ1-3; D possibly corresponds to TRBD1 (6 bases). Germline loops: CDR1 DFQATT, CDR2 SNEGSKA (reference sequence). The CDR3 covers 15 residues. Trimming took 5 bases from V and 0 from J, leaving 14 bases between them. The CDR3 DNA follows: TGCAGTGCTGGAAGACAGGCCCTCTCTGGAAACACCATATATTTT. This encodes CSAGRQALSGNTIYF.

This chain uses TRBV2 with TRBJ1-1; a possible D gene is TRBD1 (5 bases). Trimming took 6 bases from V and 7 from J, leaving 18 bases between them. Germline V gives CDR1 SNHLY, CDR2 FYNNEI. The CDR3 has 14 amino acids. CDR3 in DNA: TGTGCCAGCAGAACAACGGGGGGTTTTGGTGAAGCTTTCTTT. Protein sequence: CASRTTGGFGEAFF. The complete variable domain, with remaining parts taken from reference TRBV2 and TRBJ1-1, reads EPEVTQTPSHQVTQMGQEVILRCVPISNHLYFYWYRQILGQKVEFLVSFYNNEISEKSEIFDDQFSVERPDGSNFTLKIRSTKLEDSAMYFCASRTTGGFGEAFFGQGTRLTVV.